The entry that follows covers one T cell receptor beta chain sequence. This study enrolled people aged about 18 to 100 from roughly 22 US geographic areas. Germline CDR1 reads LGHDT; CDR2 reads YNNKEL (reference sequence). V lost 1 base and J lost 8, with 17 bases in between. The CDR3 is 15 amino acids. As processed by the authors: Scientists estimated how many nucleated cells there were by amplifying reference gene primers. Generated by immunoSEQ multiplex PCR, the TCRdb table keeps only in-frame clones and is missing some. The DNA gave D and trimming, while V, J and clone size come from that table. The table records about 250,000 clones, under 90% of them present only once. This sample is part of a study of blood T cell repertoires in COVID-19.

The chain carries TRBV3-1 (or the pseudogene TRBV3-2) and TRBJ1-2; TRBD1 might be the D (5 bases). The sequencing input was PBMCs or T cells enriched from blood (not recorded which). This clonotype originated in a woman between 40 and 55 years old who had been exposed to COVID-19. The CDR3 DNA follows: TGTGCCAGCAGCCAAGTGGCAGGGCCGTTCGGGGGCTACACCTTC. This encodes CASSQVAGPFGGYTF.